Presented here are 25 T cell receptor beta chains from one specimen sequenced in a study of blood T cell repertoires in COVID-19. This table comes from immunoSEQ multiplex PCR, and its TCRdb copy is limited to in-frame clones, with some not included. The data contain 150,000 or so clones, over 80% of them singletons. The sample comprised peripheral blood. These receptors originate from a man older than 75 with acute or convalescent COVID-19.

The rearrangement links TRBV10-3 to TRBJ2-5, with D possibly being TRBD1 (6 bases). Germline V gene lookup returns CDR1 ENHRY and CDR2 SYGVKD. The CDR3 consists of 14 residues. V was pared by 0 bases and J by 4 bases, with 9 bases between. The CDR3 bases are TGTGCCATCAGTGAGTCAGGGACATCAGAGACCCAGTACTTC. This translates into CAISESGTSETQYF.

This chain connects TRBV6-1 to TRBJ1-4, with D uncertain. Trimming removed 3 bases from V and 8 bases from J, with 10 bases in between. CDR3 length: 13 residues. Germline V CDR1 and CDR2: MNHNS, SASEGT. The CDR3 loop reads CASSEGRREKLFF. The CDR3, as DNA: TGTGCCAGCAGTGAGGGGAGGCGGGAAAAACTGTTTTTT.

J is TRBJ2-7 and V is TRBV9, with 7 bases identical to TRBD1. Germline lookup yields CDR1 SGDLS and CDR2 YYNGEE. CDR3 length: 15 residues. J lost 0 bases, V lost 2 bases, and 5 bases had no gene match. This CDR3 reads CASSVEAGGSYEQYF. The DNA for the CDR3 is TGTGCCAGCAGCGTCGAGGCAGGGGGCTCCTACGAGCAGTACTTC.

This chain joins TRBV7-2 and TRBJ1-2, with 10 bases that match TRBD1. This CDR3 region has 15 residues. J lost 8 bases, V lost 5 bases, and 11 bases had no gene match. Germline CDR1 and CDR2: SGHTA and FQGNSA. The CDR3 spells CASSPSGDRGGGYTF. Written as DNA, the CDR3 is TGTGCCAGCAGCCCCTCCGGGGACAGGGGAGGAGGCTACACCTTC.

CDR3 protein: CASKLEGASNQPQHF. DNA for the CDR3: TGTGCCAGCAAGTTAGAGGGGGCCAGCAATCAGCCCCAGCATTTT. V is TRBV6-5 and J is TRBJ1-5, with TRBD1 matching 7 bases. This CDR3 contains 15 residues. Trimming at V came to 7 bases and at J to 1 base, leaving 7 bases not matched to a gene. From germline, CDR1 is MNHEY and CDR2 SVGAGI.

The sample holds a few counts of this clone. This chain links TRBV5-1 with TRBJ2-7, with 7 bases that match TRBD1. Looked up from germline, CDR1 is SGHRS and CDR2 is YFSETQ. The CDR3 is made up of 14 amino acids. Trimming at V came to 0 bases and at J to 5 bases, leaving 5 bases not matched to a gene. CDR3 region: CASSLGQGVNEQYF. CDR3 nucleotide sequence: TGCGCCAGCAGCTTGGGACAGGGTGTCAACGAGCAGTACTTC.

V gene TRBV5-1 combines with J gene TRBJ2-5; 7 bases line up with TRBD2. The CDR3 totals 14 residues. Germline CDR1 and CDR2: SGHRS and YFSETQ. The V segment lost 3 bases and the J segment 1 base; nucleotides outside the gene matches: 3. The CDR3 region is CASSSTGGQETQYF. CDR3 coding DNA: TGCGCCAGCAGCTCGACGGGAGGCCAAGAGACCCAGTACTTC.

The gene calls are TRBV13 and TRBJ1-2; no clear D gene. CDR3 length: 13 residues. Germline CDR1 reads PRHDT; CDR2 reads FYEKMQ (reference sequence). The ends were cut back, 1 base at V and 4 bases at J, with 7 bases in the middle. The CDR3, as DNA: TGTGCCAGCAGCTTAGAGCGTTCCTATGGCTACACCTTC. Translation: CASSLERSYGYTF.

In nucleotides, the CDR3 is TGTGCCTGGTCCGAGGACAGGGTTTTCGAAAAACTGTTTTTT. Protein: CAWSEDRVFEKLFF. This chain links TRBV30 with TRBJ1-4; 8 positions agree with TRBD1. There are 14 residues in the CDR3. After removal of 5 bases from V and 8 bases from J, the junction contained 10 bases not matched to a gene. CDR1 is GTSNPN and CDR2 is SVGIG in the germline V gene (reference sequence).

The rearrangement links TRBV18 to TRBJ2-1, with 12 bases aligning to TRBD2. This CDR3 has 15 amino acids. V lost 5 bases to trimming and J lost 6 bases; unmatched junction nucleotides: 5. From germline, CDR1 is KGHSH and CDR2 LQKENI. In DNA form, the CDR3 reads TGTGCCAGCTCAACTACTAGCGGGGGGACCAATGAGCAGTTCTTC. Translating gives CASSTTSGGTNEQFF.

J is TRBJ2-7 and V is TRBV13, with D uncertain. The CDR3 covers 14 residues. Germline V lookup: CDR1 PRHDT, CDR2 FYEKMQ (reference sequence). Trimming took 0 bases from V and 6 from J, leaving 12 bases between them. The CDR3: CASSLGLNLGEQYF. The CDR3 DNA reads TGTGCCAGCAGCTTAGGACTAAACCTAGGCGAGCAGTACTTC.

A single count supports this clone. The chain employs TRBV5-4 and TRBJ1-1, with 7 bases matching TRBD1. Trimming took 0 bases from V and 4 from J; bases not matched to a gene: 6. The CDR3 is 15 amino acids. CDR1 and CDR2 from the germline V gene are SGHNT and YYREEE (reference sequence). Here the CDR3 reads CASSLVTGYGTEAFF. As DNA, the CDR3 is TGTGCCAGCAGCTTGGTGACAGGGTATGGCACTGAAGCTTTCTTT.

The rearrangement links TRBV21-1 to TRBJ2-7; the DNA was not used to check the table's D call, TRBD2. TRBV21-1 is classified as a pseudogene. The CDR3 spans 17 residues. CDR3 residues: CASSKCRGTSGSYEQYF. CDR3 in DNA: TGTGCCAGCAGCAAGTGCCGCGGGACTAGCGGGAGCTACGAGCAGTACTTC.

This clone turned up a few times. The V and J genes are TRBV7-9 and TRBJ2-3; the D is unclear. CDR1 and CDR2 (germline): SEHNR, FQNEAQ (reference sequence). The CDR3 is 15 amino acids. The V end lost 3 bases, the J end lost 0 bases, and 10 bases lay between the germline ends. The CDR3 loop is CASSFTGGSTDTQYF. CDR3 coding DNA: TGTGCCAGCAGCTTTACTGGCGGAAGCACAGATACGCAGTATTTT.

This clone was detected once. The chain uses TRBV18 and TRBJ2-1; TRBD2 agrees at 12 bases. Per germline, CDR1 KGHSH and CDR2 LQKENI. J lost 10 bases, V lost 5 bases, and 9 bases had no gene match. The CDR3 has 15 amino acids. The CDR3 region is CASSDTSGGPREQFF. In DNA form, the CDR3 reads TGTGCCAGCTCAGATACTAGCGGGGGGCCTAGGGAGCAGTTCTTC.

The genes are TRBV6-6 and TRBJ1-2; a weak D match, TRBD1 (5 bases). The ends were cut back, 2 bases at V and 4 bases at J, with 14 bases in the middle. The CDR3 covers 15 residues. CDR1 MNHNY and CDR2 SVGAGI come from the germline V gene (reference sequence). CDR3 protein: CASSYPSTEIYGYTF. In DNA form, the CDR3 reads TGTGCCAGCAGTTACCCCTCGACAGAAATCTATGGCTACACCTTC.

V and J are TRBV4-1 and TRBJ1-5, with D unclear. CDR1 MGHRA and CDR2 YSYEKL come from the germline V gene. The length of the CDR3 is 14 residues. The V and J ends lost 1 base and 2 bases respectively, with 6 bases between them. The CDR3 DNA reads as TGCGCCAGCAGCCAAGGCGTCCGCAATCAGCCCCAGCATTTT. Its translation is CASSQGVRNQPQHF.

The V gene is TRBV27, the J gene TRBJ1-2; D is perhaps TRBD1 (5 bases). The CDR3 extends over 16 amino acids. CDR1 and CDR2 from the germline V gene are MNHEY and SMNVEV (reference sequence). V was shortened by 6 bases and J by 4 bases, with 21 bases between the two germline ends. The CDR3 protein is CASSVQGGNIFYGYTF. The CDR3 nucleotides are TGTGCCAGCAGCGTTCAGGGTGGAAACATATTCTATGGCTACACCTTC.

This clone came up a few times. The chain uses TRBV28 and TRBJ2-3; 12 nucleotides align to TRBD2. Losses at the gene ends were 6 bases for V and 5 bases for J; bases not matched to a gene: 18. CDR1 and CDR2 from the germline V gene are MDHEN and SYDVKM. This CDR3 spans 19 amino acids. The CDR3 loop reads CASSSPGLAGNLGEDTQYF. Written as DNA, the CDR3 is TGTGCCAGCAGCTCCCCAGGACTAGCGGGGAACCTGGGGGAAGATACGCAGTATTTT. Drawing the rest from reference TRBV28 and TRBJ2-3, the complete variable domain is DVKVTQSSRYLVKRTGEKVFLECVQDMDHENMFWYRQDPGLGLRLIYFSYDVKMKEKGDIPEGYSVSREKKERFSLILESASTNQTSMYLCASSSPGLAGNLGEDTQYFGPGTRLTVL.

The rearrangement joins TRBV13 to TRBJ2-7, with 10 bases lining up with TRBD2. CDR3 size: 16 residues. Germline V gene sequence: CDR1 PRHDT, CDR2 FYEKMQ (reference sequence). V gave up 4 bases and J gave up 4 bases; unmatched junction bases: 10. DNA for the CDR3: TGTGCCAGCAGCTCTCTCGGGGAAGCGGGAGGGTACGAGCAGTACTTC. Translating gives CASSSLGEAGGYEQYF. The complete variable domain, with remaining parts taken from reference TRBV13 and TRBJ2-7, reads AAGVIQSPRHLIKEKRETATLKCYPIPRHDTVYWYQQGPGQDPQFLISFYEKMQSDKGSIPDRFSAQQFSDYHSELNMSSLELGDSALYFCASSSLGEAGGYEQYFGPGTRLTVT.

The chain is built from TRBV4-1 and TRBJ1-1; 8 nucleotides agree with TRBD1. The CDR3 consists of 15 residues. Germline V gene sequence: CDR1 MGHRA, CDR2 YSYEKL. Germline trimming cut 3 bases from V and 1 base from J; bases unmatched to any gene: 4. CDR3 DNA sequence: TGCGCCAGCAGCCATGAGACAGGGGCGAACACTGAAGCTTTCTTT. Amino acid sequence: CASSHETGANTEAFF.

The rearrangement joins TRBV27 to TRBJ1-6; possibly TRBD1 for D (5 bases). The CDR3 totals 14 residues. V lost 3 bases, J lost 5 bases, and 8 bases lay in between. The germline V gene encodes CDR1 MNHEY and CDR2 SMNVEV (reference sequence). The CDR3, as DNA: TGTGCCAGCAGTTTTCGGACAAATAATTCACCCCTCCACTTT. Translating gives CASSFRTNNSPLHF.

As DNA, the CDR3 is TGTGCCAGCAGCCCCCGACCGGGACTAGCGGGAGGGTCGGATGAGCAGTTCTTC. Residues: CASSPRPGLAGGSDEQFF. The chain uses TRBV7-3 and TRBJ2-1; TRBD2 matches at 16 bases. Unmatched junction bases numbered 12, after V lost 5 bases and J lost 8 bases. The length of the CDR3 is 18 residues. Germline V CDR1 and CDR2: SGHTA, FQGTGA.

V and J are TRBV18 and TRBJ1-2, with a tentative D call TRBD1 (6 bases). CDR1 is KGHSH and CDR2 is LQKENI in the germline V gene. The ends were cut back, 0 bases at V and 8 bases at J, with 13 bases in the middle. The CDR3 runs 14 residues. The chain's CDR3 is CASSPPAGDGGYTF. DNA of the CDR3: TGTGCCAGCTCACCACCAGCAGGGGATGGCGGCTACACCTTC.

A few counts support this clone. Other DNA variants within this sample encode the same CDR3. This chain uses TRBV3-1 (or the pseudogene TRBV3-2) with TRBJ2-3; 8 nucleotides align to TRBD1. With V trimmed by 4 bases and J by 0 bases, 9 bases remained unmatched. Germline V gives CDR1 LGHDT, CDR2 YNNKEL (reference sequence). CDR3 length: 17 amino acids. The CDR3: CASSRVRDRRSTDTQYF. The CDR3, as DNA: TGTGCCAGCAGCCGAGTCCGGGACAGGCGGAGCACAGATACGCAGTATTTT.